Following are 20 T cell receptor beta chains from one sample sequenced in a study of blood T cell repertoires in COVID-19. The assay was immunoSEQ multiplex PCR, and TCRdb's table has in-frame clones only and misses some. The profile shows under 300,000 clones, 70% to 85% of them singletons. Sequenced input: peripheral blood. The receptors shown here come from a woman aged 40 to 50 with active or convalescent COVID-19.

The sample holds a few counts of this clone. The J gene is TRBJ1-6, the V gene TRBV19, with 7 bases fitting TRBD1. With 6 bases clipped from V and 5 bases from J, the junction kept 7 bases outside the gene matches. Germline-derived CDR1 and CDR2 are LNHDA and SQIVND (reference sequence). The CDR3 consists of 15 residues. This CDR3 is CASREQGRNNSPLHF. The CDR3 DNA reads as TGTGCCAGTAGGGAACAGGGGAGGAATAATTCACCCCTCCACTTT.

J is TRBJ2-1 and V is TRBV24-1; D is uncertain. The CDR3 sequence is 15 residues long. V dropped 5 bases and J dropped 0 bases, with 10 bases sitting between them. Germline V gene sequence: CDR1 KGHDR, CDR2 SFDVKD. DNA for the CDR3: TGTGCCACCAGTGGGAGTTTCAGCTCCTACAATGAGCAGTTCTTC. It is translated as CATSGSFSSYNEQFF.

V gene TRBV19 combines with J gene TRBJ1-1; no definite D call. This CDR3 comprises 14 residues. V lost 6 bases to trimming and J lost 1 base, with 12 bases between them. The germline V gene has CDR1 LNHDA and CDR2 SQIVND (reference sequence). The CDR3 spells CASRTRWANTEAFF. In nucleotides, the CDR3 is TGTGCCAGTAGAACCCGGTGGGCGAACACTGAAGCTTTCTTT.

The chain couples TRBV6-5 to TRBJ2-3; perhaps TRBD2 as D (6 bases). Germline V gene data show CDR1 as MNHEY and CDR2 as SVGAGI. The CDR3 is 15 amino acids. V lost 2 bases and J 0 bases, leaving 9 bases between the germline ends. This CDR3 reads CASSYGRGSTDTQYF. CDR3 nucleotides: TGTGCCAGCAGTTACGGGCGGGGCAGCACAGATACGCAGTATTTT.

The DNA of the CDR3 is TGTGCCAGCAGCCCAAGGGGGAGCAATGGCTACACCTTC. Translation: CASSPRGSNGYTF. This chain joins TRBV12-3 or TRBV12-4 and TRBJ1-2, with D maybe TRBD1 (6 bases). V lost 6 bases and J lost 6, with 14 bases in between. The CDR3 is 13 residues long.

The V and J genes are TRBV5-6 and TRBJ2-2; 9 bases match TRBD1. This CDR3 has 15 amino acids. Germline values: CDR1 SGHDT, CDR2 YYEEEE. The V and J ends lost 5 bases and 7 bases, in that order; junction bases with no gene match: 9. CDR3 region: CASSWGTGQGGELFF. CDR3 nucleotides: TGTGCCAGCAGTTGGGGGACAGGGCAGGGCGGGGAGCTGTTTTTT.

The chain has TRBV11-1 and TRBJ2-3; D unresolved. Per germline, CDR1 SGHAT and CDR2 FQDESV (reference sequence). This CDR3 region has 11 residues. The V end was cut by 3 bases, the J end by 6 bases, with 4 bases between. The chain's CDR3 is CASSFRDTQYF. CDR3 nucleotides: TGTGCCAGCAGCTTTCGGGATACGCAGTATTTT.

This clone was counted ten times or more. The chain has TRBV19 and TRBJ1-5, with D maybe TRBD1 (5 bases). This CDR3 is 14 amino acids long. The germline V and J ends were trimmed by 7 bases and 7 bases, with 17 bases remaining between them. The V gene's germline CDR1 is LNHDA and CDR2 SQIVND (reference sequence). The CDR3 region has the DNA TGTGCCAGTACTCTACCCCCAGGGAAGCAGCCCCAGCATTTT. This translates into CASTLPPGKQPQHF.

This clone has more than one count but fewer than ten. The genes are TRBV18 and TRBJ1-3; D is possibly TRBD1 (5 bases). CDR3 length equals 15 residues. CDR1 is KGHSH and CDR2 is LQKENI in the germline V gene. Trimming left V 2 bases short and J 2 bases short, with 10 bases between. The CDR3 loop is CASSPAAGTGNTIYF. CDR3 in DNA: TGTGCCAGCTCACCAGCGGCAGGGACTGGAAACACCATATATTTT.

The V and J genes are TRBV6-5 and TRBJ2-7; 7 bases are a match to TRBD2. Trimming at V came to 5 bases and at J to 3 bases, leaving 4 bases not matched to a gene. The CDR3 covers 13 residues. Germline V lookup: CDR1 MNHEY, CDR2 SVGAGI. The CDR3 coding sequence is TGTGCCAGCAGTCTTTGGGAGGGCTACGAGCAGTACTTC. Translation gives CASSLWEGYEQYF.

This chain connects TRBV27 to TRBJ2-6; the D gene is possibly TRBD2 (6 bases). Per the germline V gene, CDR1 is MNHEY and CDR2 is SMNVEV (reference sequence). V lost 10 bases and J 4 bases, leaving 14 bases between the germline ends. The CDR3 has 14 amino acids. CDR3 sequence (DNA): TGTGCCACTCTGGCGGGGAGGGGGGCCAACGTCCTGACTTTC. Translating gives CATLAGRGANVLTF. Full variable domain (remainder filled in from reference TRBV27 and TRBJ2-6): EAQVTQNPRYLITVTGKKLTVTCSQNMNHEYMSWYRQDPGLGLRQIYYSMNVEVTDKGDVPEGYKVSRKEKRNFPLILESPSPNQTSLYFCATLAGRGANVLTFGAGSRLTVL.

This chain connects TRBV6-5 to TRBJ2-5; a weak D match, TRBD2 (7 bases). V gave up 2 bases and J gave up 5 bases, with 12 bases separating them. The V gene's germline CDR1 is MNHEY and CDR2 SVGAGI. The CDR3 covers 14 residues. CDR3 loop: CASSYEGGLETQYF. DNA of the CDR3: TGTGCCAGCAGTTACGAGGGGGGGCTGGAGACCCAGTACTTC.

The chain combines TRBV5-1 with TRBJ2-1, with 9 bases identical to TRBD1. This CDR3 has 15 residues. Losses at the gene ends were 4 bases for V and 7 bases for J; bases not matched to a gene: 9. Germline lookup yields CDR1 SGHRS and CDR2 YFSETQ. DNA for the CDR3: TGCGCCAGCAGCGGAGGGGACAGGGAGACTAATGAGCAGTTCTTC. Translation gives CASSGGDRETNEQFF. Drawing the rest from reference TRBV5-1 and TRBJ2-1, the complete variable domain is KAGVTQTPRYLIKTRGQQVTLSCSPISGHRSVSWYQQTPGQGLQFLFEYFSETQRNKGNFPGRFSGRQFSNSRSEMNVSTLELGDSALYLCASSGGDRETNEQFFGPGTRLTVL.

V gene TRBV14 combines with J gene TRBJ1-6, with 7 bases aligning to TRBD1. Trimming removed 1 base from V and 11 bases from J; junction bases left unmatched: 5. Germline assignment: CDR1 SGHDN and CDR2 FVKESK. The CDR3 length is 14 residues. The CDR3 spells CASSQAVQGTPLHF. CDR3 nucleotide sequence: TGTGCCAGCAGCCAAGCGGTACAGGGGACACCCCTCCACTTT.

The V call is TRBV5-1, the J call TRBJ1-1; D may be TRBD1 (5 bases). CDR1 and CDR2 from the germline V gene are SGHRS and YFSETQ. The V end was cut by 5 bases, the J end by 1 base, with 12 bases between. The CDR3 extends over 14 amino acids. The CDR3 DNA follows: TGCGCCAGCAGTACTACAGGTGAGAACACTGAAGCTTTCTTT. It specifies CASSTTGENTEAFF.

The chain carries TRBV27 and TRBJ2-2; TRBD1 matches at 8 bases. CDR1 is MNHEY, CDR2 SMNVEV, per germline (reference sequence). This CDR3 region has 17 residues. The ends lost 8 bases at V and 5 bases at J; junction bases unmatched: 16. The CDR3 is CASRRTGSPSSTGELFF. In nucleotides, the CDR3 is TGTGCCAGCCGAAGGACAGGGAGTCCCTCTAGTACCGGGGAGCTGTTTTTT.

This clone came up a few times. The V call is TRBV19, the J call TRBJ1-3; 10 bases agree with TRBD1. There are 16 residues in the CDR3. The trim removed 4 bases at V and 2 bases at J, leaving 5 bases unmatched. Germline V CDR1 and CDR2: LNHDA, SQIVND (reference sequence). The CDR3 is CASSTTGTGAGNTIYF. The CDR3 bases are TGTGCCAGTAGTACCACAGGGACAGGGGCTGGAAACACCATATATTTT.

This clone was seen just once. The chain joins TRBV9 to TRBJ1-1; tentative D call: TRBD1 (5 bases). Trimming pared 4 bases from V and 1 base from J, leaving 8 bases between. CDR3 length equals 13 residues. The germline gives CDR1 SGDLS, CDR2 YYNGEE. CDR3 sequence: CASSQGQNTEAFF. CDR3 bases: TGTGCCAGCAGCCAAGGACAGAACACTGAAGCTTTCTTT.

The chain uses TRBV28 and TRBJ1-5, with 7 bases fitting TRBD1. CDR3 size: 14 residues. Losses at the gene ends were 4 bases for V and 5 bases for J; bases not matched to a gene: 5. The germline V gene encodes CDR1 MDHEN and CDR2 SYDVKM. In DNA, the CDR3 is TGTGCCAGCAGTTGGGGGACAGAGGATCAGCCCCAGCATTTT. Translated, it gives CASSWGTEDQPQHF.

The V gene is TRBV10-1, the J gene TRBJ2-2; D not resolved. Trimming removed 0 bases from V and 11 bases from J, with 10 bases in between. The CDR3 totals 13 residues. Germline V gene lookup returns CDR1 WNHNN and CDR2 SYGVQD (reference sequence). The CDR3 sequence: CASSESETAELFF. The DNA for the CDR3 is TGCGCCAGCAGTGAGTCGGAAACAGCCGAGCTGTTTTTT.